The 17 T cell receptor beta chains listed next were all sequenced from one sample in a study of sequential checkpoint blockade in melanoma. TCRdb's copy holds only in-frame clones and misses some; the assay was immunoSEQ multiplex PCR. This table has 15,000 to 20,000 clones, roughly 61% appearing once. Treatment defined: randomized to nivolumab then ipilimumab (arm A) or the reverse (arm B). Sequencing was performed on CD8+ T cells sorted from blood (inferred from file names), taken from a patient given nivolumab and ipilimumab in sequence. The origin of the receptors is a human donor with melanoma.

The chain is built from TRBV9 and TRBJ2-5, with 8 bases lining up with TRBD2. CDR1 is SGDLS and CDR2 is YYNGEE in the germline V gene. CDR3 length: 15 residues. The V and J ends lost 4 bases and 4 bases, in that order; junction bases with no gene match: 9. The CDR3 DNA is TGTGCCAGCAGCCCAGACGGGGGGGACCCAGAGACCCAGTACTTC. It is translated as CASSPDGGDPETQYF.

Comment on this clone: One end of the junction is discordant with germline, which a read error may explain. V gene TRBV29-1 combines with J gene TRBJ1-2, with 9 bases matching TRBD1. CDR1 is SQVTM and CDR2 is ANQGSEA in the germline V gene. This CDR3 region has 12 residues. CDR3 nucleotides: TGCAGCCTTGACAGGGGGACCTATGGCTACACCTTC. This codes for CSLDRGTYGYTF. The whole variable domain, filled in from reference TRBV29-1 and TRBJ1-2, reads SAVISQKPSRDICQRGTSLTIQCQVDSQVTMMFWYRQQPGQSLTLIATANQGSEATYESGFVIDKFPISRPNLTFSTLTVSNMSPEDSSIYLCSLDRGTYGYTFGSGTRLTVV.

This chain uses TRBV9 with TRBJ2-3, with D possibly being TRBD1 (7 bases). Germline CDR1 SGDLS, CDR2 YYNGEE. Trimming removed 4 bases at V and 5 bases at J, with 17 bases between. The CDR3 contains 15 residues. The CDR3, as DNA: TGTGCCAGCAGCCATCTAGACAGGGAGGAAGATACGCAGTATTTT. Encoded protein: CASSHLDREEDTQYF.

The chain couples TRBV6-5 to TRBJ2-1; TRBD1 matches 8 bases. The CDR3 spans 15 residues. V lost 2 bases and J lost 2; bases outside the gene matches: 2. Germline V lookup: CDR1 MNHEY, CDR2 SVGAGI. CDR3 coding DNA: TGTGCCAGCAGTTACCCGGGACAGGCCTACAATGAGCAGTTCTTC. It encodes CASSYPGQAYNEQFF.

V gene TRBV7-7 combines with J gene TRBJ2-6; TRBD1 aligns across 8 bases. Germline CDR1 reads SSHAT; CDR2 reads FNYEAQ (reference sequence). Germline trimming cut 1 base from V and 0 bases from J; bases unmatched to any gene: 11. This CDR3 has 20 residues. CDR3 protein: CASSLVPSPQGVSGANVLTF. CDR3 DNA: TGTGCCAGCAGCTTAGTGCCCTCACCACAGGGGGTCTCTGGGGCCAACGTCCTGACTTTC.

This sequence joins TRBV2 and TRBJ1-5; D gene ambiguous. This CDR3 contains 16 residues. Germline CDR1 SNHLY, CDR2 FYNNEI. Trimming shortened V by 2 bases and J by 6 bases, and 17 bases separated the two germline ends. CDR3 bases: TGTGCCAGCAGTGAAAGTCGCTACTCCCACCCTCAGCCCCAGCATTTT. Protein sequence: CASSESRYSHPQPQHF. Full variable domain (rest looked up from reference TRBV2 and TRBJ1-5): EPEVTQTPSHQVTQMGQEVILRCVPISNHLYFYWYRQILGQKVEFLVSFYNNEISEKSEIFDDQFSVERPDGSNFTLKIRSTKLEDSAMYFCASSESRYSHPQPQHFGDGTRLSIL.

The rearrangement links TRBV4-1 to TRBJ2-7, with 13 positions matching TRBD2. V shed 1 base and J 2 bases; nucleotides not matched to a gene: 2. CDR3 length: 16 amino acids. Looked up from germline, CDR1 is MGHRA and CDR2 is YSYEKL. The DNA for the CDR3 is TGCGCCAGCAGCCAAGTGGGACTAGCGGGGACCTACGAGCAGTACTTC. Amino acids: CASSQVGLAGTYEQYF.

V and J are TRBV5-1 and TRBJ2-1, with 11 bases matching TRBD2. Per germline, CDR1 SGHRS and CDR2 YFSETQ. This CDR3 is built from 21 residues. The J segment lost 0 bases and the V segment lost 3 bases, leaving 17 bases of the junction unmatched. The CDR3 here is CASSSLPRPTSGASSYNEQFF. The CDR3 DNA reads TGCGCCAGCAGCTCTCTTCCCCGCCCGACTAGCGGGGCAAGCTCCTACAATGAGCAGTTCTTC.

The gene calls are TRBV7-9 and TRBJ2-7, with 10 bases lining up with TRBD1. J was trimmed by 3 bases and V by 8 bases; bases with no gene match: 10. This CDR3 is 15 amino acids long. The germline V gene has CDR1 SEHNR and CDR2 FQNEAQ (reference sequence). DNA of the CDR3: TGTGCCAGCTTGGGCCAGGGACAGGGGTGCTACGAGCAGTACTTC. This translates into CASLGQGQGCYEQYF.

The chain links TRBV7-8 to TRBJ2-1; 7 positions match TRBD2. J lost 0 bases, V lost 5 bases, and 4 bases had no gene match. Germline CDR1 and CDR2: SGHVS and FQNEAQ. There are 15 residues in the CDR3. CDR3 residues: CASSPGGSSYNEQFF. The CDR3 DNA sequence: TGTGCCAGCAGCCCGGGCGGGAGCTCCTACAATGAGCAGTTCTTC.

The chain is built from TRBV7-8 and TRBJ2-3, with D tentatively TRBD1 (5 bases). Trimming removed 5 bases from V and 2 bases from J, with 20 bases in between. The CDR3 runs to 17 residues. Germline CDR1 SGHVS, CDR2 FQNEAQ. DNA for the CDR3: TGTGCCAGCAGCCCGATTGGGGCATCGGCCACCACAGATACGCAGTATTTT. Its protein product is CASSPIGASATTDTQYF.

The table lists this clone with a few counts. The chain uses TRBV6-4 and TRBJ2-1; D gene uncertain. The length of the CDR3 is 16 residues. V lost 2 bases and J lost 3, with 14 bases in between. Germline V CDR1 and CDR2: MRHNA, SNTAGT. This CDR3 reads CASSDETSLLYNEQFF. CDR3 sequence (DNA): TGTGCCAGCAGTGACGAGACTTCCCTACTCTACAATGAGCAGTTCTTC.

The chain links TRBV28 to TRBJ2-2, with 10 bases aligning to TRBD1. The CDR3 contains 16 residues. J gave up 5 bases and V 5 bases, and 8 bases lay outside the gene matches. Germline V lookup: CDR1 MDHEN, CDR2 SYDVKM. The DNA of the CDR3 is TGTGCCAGCAGTCGCAGGACAGGGGGGGAGACCGGGGAGCTGTTTTTT. This encodes CASSRRTGGETGELFF.

CDR3: CASSFLEGYTF. The DNA for the CDR3 is TGTGCCAGCAGCTTCCTTGAGGGCTACACCTTC. The chain links TRBV7-9 to TRBJ1-2; D gene ambiguous. The CDR3 runs 11 residues. Trimming took off 3 bases at V and 8 bases at J, with 7 bases between the two ends. Germline-derived CDR1 and CDR2 are SEHNR and FQNEAQ (reference sequence).

This clone was seen only a few times. J is TRBJ2-1 and V is TRBV9, with D unclear. In germline, CDR1 is SGDLS, CDR2 YYNGEE. The CDR3 covers 14 residues. V was shortened by 0 bases and J by 5 bases, with 9 bases between the two germline ends. CDR3 sequence: CASSVAPTDNEQFF. The CDR3 bases are TGTGCCAGCAGCGTAGCACCCACAGACAATGAGCAGTTCTTC. The complete variable domain, with remaining parts taken from reference TRBV9 and TRBJ2-1, reads DSGVTQTPKHLITATGQRVTLRCSPRSGDLSVYWYQQSLDQGLQFLIQYYNGEERAKGNILERFSAQQFPDLHSELNLSSLELGDSALYFCASSVAPTDNEQFFGPGTRLTVL.

The V gene is TRBV5-6, the J gene TRBJ2-7; D uncertain. Germline V CDR1 and CDR2: SGHDT, YYEEEE. V lost 2 bases and J lost 3, with 6 bases in between. This CDR3 contains 12 residues. CDR3: CASSFTVYEQYF. The CDR3 DNA reads as TGTGCCAGCAGCTTTACAGTCTACGAGCAGTACTTC.

The chain couples TRBV18 to TRBJ1-5, with a weak D call TRBD1 (5 bases). V lost 2 bases and J lost 4, with 12 bases in between. Germline loops: CDR1 KGHSH, CDR2 LQKENI. The CDR3 spans 15 residues. This chain's CDR3 is CASSPKTGGNQPQHF. The CDR3 nucleotides read TGTGCCAGCTCACCAAAAACAGGTGGGAATCAGCCCCAGCATTTT.